This TCR beta chain was documented in a study of blood T cell repertoires in COVID-19. Study overall: Spain, Italy and the United States supplied samples that represented acute and convalescent COVID-19. Nucleic acid was either cDNA or gDNA, and it came from T cells, B-cell-depleted T cells, or PBMCs.

Original data processing: The assay estimated nucleated cells by amplifying reference gene primers. Sequencing used immunoSEQ multiplex PCR; TCRdb keeps in-frame clones, though not all of them. The V and J calls and clone size are taken from that table; D and trimming were inferred from the DNA. The sample consists of about 340,000 clones, approximately 82% of them appearing once. This clone was counted a few times. Sequenced sample: peripheral blood. The TCR sequence derives from a man in his thirties or forties with active or convalescent COVID-19.

The DNA of the CDR3 is TGTGCCAGTAGCTTCAACCCCGGGACACCGTACAATGAGCAGTTCTTC. It is translated as CASSFNPGTPYNEQFF. This chain connects TRBV19 to TRBJ2-1, with D perhaps matching TRBD1 (6 bases). Germline CDR1 reads LNHDA; CDR2 reads SQIVND (reference sequence). V was trimmed by 6 bases and J by 4 bases, leaving 19 bases between them. This CDR3 is 16 amino acids long.